Shown below are 20 T cell receptor beta chains from a single sample sequenced in a study of OX40 agonist ivuxolimab in advanced cancers. Method: immunoSEQ multiplex PCR; TCRdb's copy keeps in-frame clones and lacks some. The sample consists of more than 40,000 clones, around 77% of them appearing once. The sequences come from CD4+ or CD8+ T cells sorted from blood, collected in a trial of the OX40 agonist ivuxolimab. The receptor set was obtained from an adult with an advanced solid tumor such as melanoma, head and neck, liver or kidney cancer.

This chain links TRBV6-6 with TRBJ2-2; 10 bases agree with TRBD1. After removal of 2 bases from V and 3 bases from J, the junction contained 3 bases not matched to a gene. The V gene's germline CDR1 is MNHNY and CDR2 SVGAGI (reference sequence). The CDR3 has 16 amino acids. CDR3 in DNA: TGTGCCAGCAGTTACGGGGGGACAGGGGACACCGGGGAGCTGTTTTTT. Its protein product is CASSYGGTGDTGELFF.

This clone appeared a single time. This chain joins TRBV10-1 and TRBJ2-3; 7 bases align to TRBD1. CDR1 and CDR2 from the germline V gene are WNHNN and SYGVQD (reference sequence). Trimming cost V 2 bases and J 5 bases; bases outside gene matches: 7. CDR3 size: 15 residues. The CDR3 sequence: CASSERGGNKDTQYF. Written as DNA, the CDR3 is TGCGCCAGCAGTGAGAGAGGGGGCAATAAAGATACGCAGTATTTT.

The chain has TRBV11-2 and TRBJ2-7; D uncertain. The germline V gene encodes CDR1 SGHAT and CDR2 FQNNGV. This CDR3 spans 15 amino acids. Trimming took off 1 base at V and 2 bases at J, with 12 bases between the two ends. The CDR3 loop reads CASSLVTTLTYEQYF. CDR3 DNA sequence: TGTGCCAGCAGCTTAGTAACCACCCTGACCTACGAGCAGTACTTC.

The chain recombines TRBV11-2 with TRBJ1-1; 8 bases fit TRBD1. Germline loops: CDR1 SGHAT, CDR2 FQNNGV. The CDR3 is made up of 16 amino acids. V was pared by 6 bases and J by 0 bases, with 9 bases of the junction left unmatched. The CDR3 reads CASSPGQGIMNTEAFF. In DNA form, the CDR3 reads TGTGCCAGCAGTCCCGGACAGGGAATCATGAACACTGAAGCTTTCTTT.

A remark on this clone: Germline is not matched at one junction end, which may reflect a read error. The V and J genes are TRBV7-7 and TRBJ2-7; 7 nucleotides align to TRBD1. Looked up from germline, CDR1 is SSHAT and CDR2 is FNYEAQ (reference sequence). This CDR3 has 13 amino acids. The CDR3 sequence is CASSAQTGYEQYF. The CDR3 region has the DNA TGTGCTAGCAGCGCCCAGACAGGGTACGAGCAGTACTTC.

The V gene is TRBV4-2, the J gene TRBJ2-3; 7 positions match TRBD2. The CDR3 has 16 amino acids. With V trimmed by 1 base and J by 2 bases, 6 bases remained unmatched. Germline V gene lookup returns CDR1 LGHNA and CDR2 YNFKEQ. This CDR3 reads CASSQVVAGLTDTQYF. The CDR3 DNA sequence: TGTGCCAGCAGCCAAGTGGTAGCGGGCCTCACAGATACGCAGTATTTT.

The rearrangement joins TRBV30 to TRBJ1-1; a possible D gene is TRBD1 (6 bases). CDR3 size: 15 residues. CDR1 GTSNPN and CDR2 SVGIG come from the germline V gene (reference sequence). The V end lost 3 bases, the J end lost 1 base, and 15 bases lay between the germline ends. The CDR3 sequence: CAWSRVGGANTEAFF. The DNA of the CDR3 is TGTGCCTGGAGCAGGGTCGGGGGGGCGAACACTGAAGCTTTCTTT.

This clone was observed a few times. V and J are TRBV15 and TRBJ1-5, with D possibly matching TRBD1 (6 bases). The germline CDR1 and CDR2 sequences are LNHNV and YYDKDF (reference sequence). Trimming stripped 0 bases from V and 9 bases from J, with 21 bases between. The CDR3 consists of 17 residues. The CDR3 reads CATSRDLTGTRERPQHF. CDR3 nucleotide sequence: TGTGCCACCAGCAGAGACCTAACCGGGACACGGGAACGGCCCCAGCATTTT.

This clone occurred once. The chain combines TRBV6-4 with TRBJ2-6, with unresolved D. Germline lookup yields CDR1 MRHNA and CDR2 SNTAGT. This CDR3 spans 17 amino acids. The germline V and J ends were trimmed by 2 bases and 0 bases, with 11 bases remaining between them. This CDR3 is CASSDGYGTSGANVLTF. CDR3 nucleotides: TGTGCCAGCAGTGACGGCTACGGTACCTCTGGGGCCAACGTCCTGACTTTC.

The chain joins TRBV5-5 to TRBJ2-7, with D possibly being TRBD1 (6 bases). From germline, CDR1 is SGHKS and CDR2 YYEKEE (reference sequence). The CDR3 spans 14 residues. Trimming removed 6 bases at V and 6 bases at J, with 19 bases between. CDR3 loop: CASTPGQGIGEQYF. Written as DNA, the CDR3 is TGTGCCAGCACCCCAGGGCAGGGGATTGGCGAGCAGTACTTC.

About this clone: The junction departs from germline at one end; a sequencing error may be responsible. This CDR3 is CASSERVGREF. Written as DNA, the CDR3 is TGTGCCAGCAGTGAAAGGGTGGGCCGAGAGTTC. This rearrangement joins TRBV6-1 to TRBJ2-7; D not certain. The CDR3 loop spans 11 amino acids. Germline CDR1 is MNHNS and CDR2 is SASEGT.

V and J are TRBV10-3 and TRBJ2-1; possible D gene TRBD2, 7 bases. The CDR3 consists of 16 residues. V was pared by 4 bases and J by 6 bases, with 19 bases between. Germline loops: CDR1 ENHRY, CDR2 SYGVKD. The CDR3 nucleotides read TGTGCCATCAGTGTACGTGGGGAAGGGGGGGGCAATGAGCAGTTCTTC. It codes for CAISVRGEGGGNEQFF.

This chain joins TRBV5-1 and TRBJ2-3; 7 bases map to TRBD2. This CDR3 has 15 amino acids. Germline lookup yields CDR1 SGHRS and CDR2 YFSETQ. The trim removed 0 bases at V and 3 bases at J, leaving 4 bases unmatched. CDR3 nucleotides: TGCGCCAGCAGCTTGGTAGCGGGTCTAACAGATACGCAGTATTTT. Amino acid sequence: CASSLVAGLTDTQYF.

The chain carries TRBV7-9 and TRBJ1-1, with a possible D match to TRBD1 (5 bases). The CDR3 loop spans 15 amino acids. V lost 1 base and J 8 bases, leaving 17 bases between the germline ends. In germline, CDR1 is SEHNR, CDR2 FQNEAQ (reference sequence). The CDR3 is CASSLGQGPFDEAFF. CDR3 DNA sequence: TGTGCCAGCAGCTTAGGGCAGGGCCCCTTTGACGAAGCTTTCTTT.

The chain is built from TRBV19 and TRBJ1-5; TRBD1 might be the D (6 bases). V dropped 3 bases and J dropped 5 bases, with 14 bases sitting between them. The CDR3 is made up of 15 amino acids. The germline V gene has CDR1 LNHDA and CDR2 SQIVND (reference sequence). CDR3 sequence (DNA): TGTGCCAGTAGTATCGCAGGGGCCGGGGATCAGCCCCAGCATTTT. Its protein product is CASSIAGAGDQPQHF.

The chain couples TRBV6-1 to TRBJ1-2; 7 bases map to TRBD1. The trim removed 3 bases at V and 4 bases at J, leaving 8 bases unmatched. The germline gives CDR1 MNHNS, CDR2 SASEGT. CDR3 size: 15 residues. The CDR3 nucleotides are TGTGCCAGCAGTGAGGGCAGGGGGAGAGGCTATGGCTACACCTTC. Protein: CASSEGRGRGYGYTF.

The rearrangement joins TRBV7-6 to TRBJ1-4, with a tentative D call TRBD1 (6 bases). The germline CDR1 and CDR2 sequences are SGHVS and FNYEAQ. Trimming pared 1 base from V and 7 bases from J, leaving 16 bases between. CDR3 length: 16 residues. The chain's CDR3 is CASSLDIQGWGEKLFF. CDR3 bases: TGTGCCAGCAGCTTAGATATACAGGGCTGGGGTGAAAAACTGTTTTTT.

The chain carries TRBV28 and TRBJ1-2; D possibly corresponds to TRBD1 (5 bases). The CDR3 extends over 14 amino acids. Germline CDR1 is MDHEN and CDR2 is SYDVKM. Trimming took off 3 bases at V and 4 bases at J, with 12 bases between the two ends. CDR3 residues: CASSLAGSFYGYTF. In nucleotides, the CDR3 is TGTGCCAGCAGTTTGGCAGGGAGCTTCTATGGCTACACCTTC.

The genes are TRBV28 and TRBJ1-4; possible D gene TRBD1, 6 bases. V was shortened by 5 bases and J by 3 bases, with 16 bases between the two germline ends. Germline CDR1 and CDR2: MDHEN and SYDVKM. This CDR3 is built from 16 residues. The CDR3 bases are TGTGCCAGCAGTCCCCCCTGGGGGCGCCCTAATGAAAAACTGTTTTTT. Its protein product is CASSPPWGRPNEKLFF.

The genes are TRBV7-8 and TRBJ1-5; TRBD1 is a possible D gene (5 bases). V was trimmed by 5 bases and J by 3 bases, leaving 14 bases between them. CDR3 size: 15 residues. From germline, CDR1 is SGHVS and CDR2 FQNEAQ. The CDR3 nucleotides read TGTGCCAGCAGCCCTGGGTCAGGGATCAATCAGCCCCAGCATTTT. Protein: CASSPGSGINQPQHF.